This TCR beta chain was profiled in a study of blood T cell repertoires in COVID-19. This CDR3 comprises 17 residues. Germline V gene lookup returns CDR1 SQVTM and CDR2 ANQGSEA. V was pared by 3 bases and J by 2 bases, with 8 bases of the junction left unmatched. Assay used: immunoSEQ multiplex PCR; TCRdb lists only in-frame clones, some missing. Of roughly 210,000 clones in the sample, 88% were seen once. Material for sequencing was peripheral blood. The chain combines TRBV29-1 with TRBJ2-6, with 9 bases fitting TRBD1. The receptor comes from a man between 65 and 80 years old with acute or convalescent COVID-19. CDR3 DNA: TGCAGCGTTGAGGGAAGGGACAGGGTGACTGGGGCCAACGTCCTGACTTTC. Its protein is CSVEGRDRVTGANVLTF.